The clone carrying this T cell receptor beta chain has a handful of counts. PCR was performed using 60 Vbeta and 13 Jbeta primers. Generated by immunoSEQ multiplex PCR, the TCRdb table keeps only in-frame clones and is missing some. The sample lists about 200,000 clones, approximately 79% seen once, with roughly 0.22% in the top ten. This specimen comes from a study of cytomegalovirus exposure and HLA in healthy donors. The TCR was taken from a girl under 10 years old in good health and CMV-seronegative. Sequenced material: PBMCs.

CDR3 DNA: TGTGCTAGTGGAGACCCAGGGGAGGAGACCCAGTACTTC. Encoded protein: CASGDPGEETQYF. The chain combines TRBV12-5 with TRBJ2-5; D perhaps matches TRBD1 (6 bases). The V end lost 6 bases, the J end lost 5 bases, and 13 bases lay between the germline ends. Germline CDR1 is LGHNT and CDR2 is FRNRAP. The CDR3 contains 13 residues.